This T cell receptor (beta chain) is from a study of T-cell reconstitution after alpha-beta-depleted transplantation in children. Germline loops: CDR1 SQVTM, CDR2 ANQGSEA. With 7 bases removed from V and 0 bases from J, the gap between germline ends came to 11 bases. CDR3 length: 13 amino acids. Study-level results: T-cell counts and diversity were attributed mostly to newly produced T cells one year after transplant. TCRbeta diversity was high at day 60 in some patients (a result of surviving recipient T cells and thymic progenitors). Two months or so post-transplant, alpha-beta T cells reportedly derived from several hundred expanded graft clones.

Researchers prepared the TCRbeta library using unique molecular identifiers, the study reports. TCRdb fed the PCR reads into MiXCR, producing one record per CDR3 protein. The profile shows more than 75,000 distinct CDR3 sequences, 20% to 30% of them singletons. This clonotype was seen only a few times. Its antigen is as yet unknown. Source: PBMCs, taken before TCRalphabeta/CD19-depleted stem cell transplant. This clonotype originated in a boy younger than 10 with acute lymphoblastic leukemia, due to receive a stem cell transplant. The chain couples TRBV29-1 to TRBJ2-3, with D possibly matching TRBD1 (6 bases). The CDR3 DNA sequence: TGCAGCGGGGGGCGCCCTAGCACAGATACGCAGTATTTT. Translating it yields CSGGRPSTDTQYF.